This T cell receptor (beta chain) stems from a study of spatial heterogeneity in lung cancer. Study-wide context: Alpha-chain sequences were detected in numbers that were consistently lower than beta-chain sequences. Study observations and caveats: Intratumoral expanded alpha and beta TCR counts were found to track tumor mutation counts.

CDR3 size: 12 residues. The germline V gene has CDR1 SGHTA and CDR2 FQGNSA. Trimming pared 6 bases from V and 6 bases from J, leaving 9 bases between. TCRdb ran MiXCR on the 5' RACE reads and lists one entry per CDR3 protein. The sample has about 13,000 distinct CDR3 sequences, around 3.2% seen once; the top ten hold 15% to 20%. As for time point: sample taken at primary tumor resection. TCRs were sequenced from unsorted whole RNA of tumor, nontumor lung or PBMC. This clonotype was observed many times. What it binds is unknown. The sample was lung tumor tissue, taken at surgery. The receptor's source is a male donor with early-stage non-small cell lung cancer. The chain couples TRBV7-2 to TRBJ2-1, with D perhaps matching TRBD2 (5 bases). This chain's CDR3 is CASSLDFNEQFF. The CDR3 DNA reads as TGTGCCAGCAGTTTGGACTTCAATGAGCAGTTCTTC.